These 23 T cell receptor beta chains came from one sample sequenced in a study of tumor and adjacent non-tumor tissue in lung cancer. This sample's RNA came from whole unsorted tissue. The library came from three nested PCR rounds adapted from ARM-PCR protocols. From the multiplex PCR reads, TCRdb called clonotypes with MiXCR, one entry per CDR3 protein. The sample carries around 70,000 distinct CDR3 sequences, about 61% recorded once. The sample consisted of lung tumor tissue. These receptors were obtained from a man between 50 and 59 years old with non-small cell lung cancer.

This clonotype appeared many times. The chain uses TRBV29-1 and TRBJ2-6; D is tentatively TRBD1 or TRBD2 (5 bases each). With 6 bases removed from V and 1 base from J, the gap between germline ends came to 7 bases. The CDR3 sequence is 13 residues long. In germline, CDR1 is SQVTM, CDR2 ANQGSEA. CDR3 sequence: CSVGTSGANVLTF. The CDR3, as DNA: TGCAGCGTGGGGACGTCTGGGGCCAACGTCCTGACTTTC. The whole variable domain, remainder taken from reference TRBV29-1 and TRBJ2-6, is SAVISQKPSRDICQRGTSLTIQCQVDSQVTMMFWYRQQPGQSLTLIATANQGSEATYESGFVIDKFPISRPNLTFSTLTVSNMSPEDSSIYLCSVGTSGANVLTFGAGSRLTVL.

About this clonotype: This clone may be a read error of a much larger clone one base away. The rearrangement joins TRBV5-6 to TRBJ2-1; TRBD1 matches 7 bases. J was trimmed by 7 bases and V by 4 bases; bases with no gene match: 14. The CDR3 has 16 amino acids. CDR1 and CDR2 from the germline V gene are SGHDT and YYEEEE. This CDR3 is CASSTEQGLRTNEQFF. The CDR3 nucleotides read TGTGCCAGCAGCACGGAACAGGGGTTACGTACAAATGAGCAGTTCTTC. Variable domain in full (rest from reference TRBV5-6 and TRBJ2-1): DAGVTQSPTHLIKTRGQQVTLRCSPKSGHDTVSWYQQALGQGPQFIFQYYEEEERQRGNFPDRFSGHQFPNYSSELNVNALLLGDSALYLCASSTEQGLRTNEQFFGPGTRLTVL.

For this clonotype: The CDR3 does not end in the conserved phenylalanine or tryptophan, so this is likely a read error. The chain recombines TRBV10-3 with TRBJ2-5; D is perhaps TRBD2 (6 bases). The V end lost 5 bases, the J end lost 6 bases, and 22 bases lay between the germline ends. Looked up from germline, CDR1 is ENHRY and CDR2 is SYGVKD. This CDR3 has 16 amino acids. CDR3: CAISRTPGLQAQTQYL. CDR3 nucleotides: TGTGCCATCAGTAGAACTCCGGGACTCCAGGCGCAGACCCAGTACTTG.

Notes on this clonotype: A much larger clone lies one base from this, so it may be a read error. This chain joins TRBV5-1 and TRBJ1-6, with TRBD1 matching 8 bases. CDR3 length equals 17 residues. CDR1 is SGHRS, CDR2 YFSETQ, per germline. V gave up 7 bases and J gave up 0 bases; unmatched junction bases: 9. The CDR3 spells CASDRDRTGSYNSPLHF. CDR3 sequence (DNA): TGCGCCAGCGATAGGGACAGGACAGGCTCCTATAATTCACCCCTCCACTTT.

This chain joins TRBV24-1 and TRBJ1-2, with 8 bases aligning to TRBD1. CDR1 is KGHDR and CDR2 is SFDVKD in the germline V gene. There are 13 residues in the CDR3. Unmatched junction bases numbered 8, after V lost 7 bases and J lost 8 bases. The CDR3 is CATSKDRVNGYTF. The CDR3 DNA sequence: TGTGCCACCAGCAAGGACAGGGTCAACGGCTACACCTTC.

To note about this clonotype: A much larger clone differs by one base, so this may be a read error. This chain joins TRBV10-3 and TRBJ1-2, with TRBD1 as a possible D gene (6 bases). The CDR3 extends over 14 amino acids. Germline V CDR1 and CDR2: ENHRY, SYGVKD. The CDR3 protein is CANSESGTTYGYTF. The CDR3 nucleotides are TGTGCCAACAGTGAGTCGGGGACAACCTATGGCTACACCTTC.

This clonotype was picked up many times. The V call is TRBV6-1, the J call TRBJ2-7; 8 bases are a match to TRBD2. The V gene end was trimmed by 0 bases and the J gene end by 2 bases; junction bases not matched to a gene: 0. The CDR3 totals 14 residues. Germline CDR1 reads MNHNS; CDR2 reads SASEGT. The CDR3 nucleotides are TGTGCCAGCAGTGAAGCTAGCGGGGCCTACGAGCAGTACTTC. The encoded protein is CASSEASGAYEQYF.

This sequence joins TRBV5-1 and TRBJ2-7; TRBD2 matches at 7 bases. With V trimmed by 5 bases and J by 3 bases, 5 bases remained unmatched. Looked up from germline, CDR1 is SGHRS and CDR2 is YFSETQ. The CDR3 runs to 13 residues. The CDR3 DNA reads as TGCGCCAGCAGGGACCCGGGGGGCTACGAGCAGTACTTC. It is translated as CASRDPGGYEQYF. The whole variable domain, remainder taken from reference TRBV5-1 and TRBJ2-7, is KAGVTQTPRYLIKTRGQQVTLSCSPISGHRSVSWYQQTPGQGLQFLFEYFSETQRNKGNFPGRFSGRQFSNSRSEMNVSTLELGDSALYLCASRDPGGYEQYFGPGTRLTVT.

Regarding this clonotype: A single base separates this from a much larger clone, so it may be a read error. Written as DNA, the CDR3 is TGTGCCAGCAGCTTGGTACAGGGTATCCAGAATGAGCAGTTCTTC. This gives the protein CASSLVQGIQNEQFF. The chain has TRBV5-4 and TRBJ2-1; D is perhaps TRBD1 (6 bases). Germline V lookup: CDR1 SGHNT, CDR2 YYREEE (reference sequence). Trimming took off 0 bases at V and 7 bases at J, with 14 bases between the two ends. The CDR3 runs to 15 residues.

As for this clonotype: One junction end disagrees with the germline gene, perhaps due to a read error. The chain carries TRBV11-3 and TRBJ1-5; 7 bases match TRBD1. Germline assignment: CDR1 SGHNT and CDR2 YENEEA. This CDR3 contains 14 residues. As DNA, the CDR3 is TGTGCCAACAGCTTAGACAGGGCCAATCAGCCCCAGCACTTT. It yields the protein CANSLDRANQPQHF.

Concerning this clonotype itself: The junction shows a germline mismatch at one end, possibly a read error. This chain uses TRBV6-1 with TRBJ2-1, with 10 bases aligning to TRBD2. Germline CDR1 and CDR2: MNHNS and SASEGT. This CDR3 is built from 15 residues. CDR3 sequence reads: CASTEGTSAYNEQFF. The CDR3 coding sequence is TGTGCCAGCACTGAGGGGACTAGCGCCTACAACGAGCAGTTCTTC.

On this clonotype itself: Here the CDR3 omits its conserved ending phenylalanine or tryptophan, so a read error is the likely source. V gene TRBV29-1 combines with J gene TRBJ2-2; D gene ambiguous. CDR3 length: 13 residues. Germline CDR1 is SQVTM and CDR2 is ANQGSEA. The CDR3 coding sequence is TGCGGCGTACGGACGGGTAACACCGGGGAGCTGTTTTCT. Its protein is CGVRTGNTGELFS.

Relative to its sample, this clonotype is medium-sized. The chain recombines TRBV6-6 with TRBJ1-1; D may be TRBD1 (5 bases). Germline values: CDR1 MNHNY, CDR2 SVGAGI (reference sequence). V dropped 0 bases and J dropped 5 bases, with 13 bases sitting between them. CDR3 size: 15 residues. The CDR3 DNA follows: TGTGCCAGCAGTTACTCGGGGCAGCAAGGGACTGAAGCTTTCTTT. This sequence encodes CASSYSGQQGTEAFF.

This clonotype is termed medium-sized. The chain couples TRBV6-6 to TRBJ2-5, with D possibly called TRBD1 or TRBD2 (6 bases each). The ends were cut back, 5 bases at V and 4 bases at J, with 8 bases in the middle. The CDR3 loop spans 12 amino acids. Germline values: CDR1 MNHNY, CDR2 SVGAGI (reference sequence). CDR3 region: CASSGGPETQYF. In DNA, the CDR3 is TGTGCCAGCAGTGGGGGGCCAGAGACCCAGTACTTC.

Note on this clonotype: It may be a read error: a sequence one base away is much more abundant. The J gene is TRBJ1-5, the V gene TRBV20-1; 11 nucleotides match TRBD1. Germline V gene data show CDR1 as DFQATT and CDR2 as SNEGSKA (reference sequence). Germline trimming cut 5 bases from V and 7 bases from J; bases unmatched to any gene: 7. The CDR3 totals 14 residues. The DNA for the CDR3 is TGCAGTGCTTCGGACAGGGGGCCTGGGCAGCCCCAGCATTTT. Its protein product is CSASDRGPGQPQHF.

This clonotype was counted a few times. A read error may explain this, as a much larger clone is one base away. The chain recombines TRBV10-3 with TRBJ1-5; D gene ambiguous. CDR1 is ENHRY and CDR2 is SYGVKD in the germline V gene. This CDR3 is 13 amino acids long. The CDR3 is CAIRGSDNRPQHF. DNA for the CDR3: TGTGCCATCAGAGGGTCAGATAATCGGCCCCAGCATTTT.

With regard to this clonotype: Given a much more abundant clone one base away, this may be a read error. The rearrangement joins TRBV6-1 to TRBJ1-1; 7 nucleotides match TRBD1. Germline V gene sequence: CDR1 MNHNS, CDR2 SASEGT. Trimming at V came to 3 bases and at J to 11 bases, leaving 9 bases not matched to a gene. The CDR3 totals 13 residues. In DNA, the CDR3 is TGTGCCAGCAGTGAGGCGATGACAGGGATGGCTTTCTTT. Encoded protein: CASSEAMTGMAFF.

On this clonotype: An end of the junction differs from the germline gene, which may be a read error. The chain's CDR3 is CASNLEVDGRQSPLHF. The CDR3, as DNA: TGTGCCAGCAACTTAGAGGTCGACGGGAGGCAATCACCCCTCCACTTT. J is TRBJ1-6 and V is TRBV7-8; D call uncertain. Germline CDR1 reads SGHVS; CDR2 reads FQNEAQ. This CDR3 comprises 16 residues.

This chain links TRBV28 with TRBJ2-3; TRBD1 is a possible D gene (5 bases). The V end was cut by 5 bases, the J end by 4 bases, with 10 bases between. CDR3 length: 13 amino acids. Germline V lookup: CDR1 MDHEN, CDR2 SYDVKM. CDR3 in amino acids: CASSPSGSDTQYF. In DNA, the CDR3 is TGTGCCAGCAGTCCATCAGGGTCAGATACGCAGTATTTT.

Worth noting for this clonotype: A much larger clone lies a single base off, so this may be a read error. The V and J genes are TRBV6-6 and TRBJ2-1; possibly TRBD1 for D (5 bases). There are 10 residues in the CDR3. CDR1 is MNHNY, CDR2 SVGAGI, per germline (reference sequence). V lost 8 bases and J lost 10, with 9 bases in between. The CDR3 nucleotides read TGTGCCAGCGTAGGGGCGGAGCAGTTCTTC. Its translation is CASVGAEQFF.

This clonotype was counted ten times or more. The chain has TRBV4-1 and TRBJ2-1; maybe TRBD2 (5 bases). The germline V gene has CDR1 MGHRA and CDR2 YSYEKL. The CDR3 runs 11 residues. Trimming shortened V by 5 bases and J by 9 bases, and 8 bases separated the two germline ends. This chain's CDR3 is CASSSRGEQFF. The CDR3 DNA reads TGCGCCAGCAGCTCCCGGGGTGAGCAGTTCTTC.

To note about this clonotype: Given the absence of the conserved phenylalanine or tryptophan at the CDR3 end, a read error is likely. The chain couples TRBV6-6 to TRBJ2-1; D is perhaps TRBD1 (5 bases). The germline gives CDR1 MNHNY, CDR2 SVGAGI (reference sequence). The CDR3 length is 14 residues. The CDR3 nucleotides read TGTGACAGCAGTTACGACGGACATGGGGCCTCCCAGTTCCTC. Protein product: CDSSYDGHGASQFL.

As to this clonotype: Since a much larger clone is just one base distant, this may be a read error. The CDR3 DNA sequence: TGCGCCAGCAGCCAAGATTTGAGGAGGGGGGACTACAATGAGCAGTTCTTC. Protein product: CASSQDLRRGDYNEQFF. The chain links TRBV4-1 to TRBJ2-1; D may match TRBD1 or TRBD2 (6 bases each). Germline V gene lookup returns CDR1 MGHRA and CDR2 YSYEKL. This CDR3 is built from 17 residues. V shed 0 bases and J shed 3 bases, with 15 bases lying between them.